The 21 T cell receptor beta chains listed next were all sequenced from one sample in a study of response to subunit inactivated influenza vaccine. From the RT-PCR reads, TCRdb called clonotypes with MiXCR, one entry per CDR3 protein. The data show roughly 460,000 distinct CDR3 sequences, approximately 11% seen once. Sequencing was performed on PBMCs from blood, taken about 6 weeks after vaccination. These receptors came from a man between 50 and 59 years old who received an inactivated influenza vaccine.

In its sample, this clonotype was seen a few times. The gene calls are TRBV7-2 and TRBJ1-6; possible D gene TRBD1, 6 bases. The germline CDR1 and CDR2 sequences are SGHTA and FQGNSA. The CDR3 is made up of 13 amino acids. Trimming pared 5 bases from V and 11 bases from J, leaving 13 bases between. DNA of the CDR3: TGTGCCAGCAGCCCGGGACAAGCGACACCCCTCCACTTT. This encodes CASSPGQATPLHF.

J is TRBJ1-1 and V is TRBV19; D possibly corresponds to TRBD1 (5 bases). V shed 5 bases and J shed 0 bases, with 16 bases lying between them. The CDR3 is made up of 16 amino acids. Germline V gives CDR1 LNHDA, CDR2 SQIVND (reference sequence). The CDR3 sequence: CASSLQGGQMNTEAFF. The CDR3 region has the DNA TGTGCCAGTAGTCTGCAGGGAGGGCAAATGAACACTGAAGCTTTCTTT.

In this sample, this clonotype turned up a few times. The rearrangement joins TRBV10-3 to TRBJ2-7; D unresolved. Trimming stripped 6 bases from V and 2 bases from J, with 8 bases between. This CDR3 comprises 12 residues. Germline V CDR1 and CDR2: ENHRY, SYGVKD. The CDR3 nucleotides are TGTGCCATCAGGACATCTACCTACGAGCAGTACTTC. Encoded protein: CAIRTSTYEQYF.

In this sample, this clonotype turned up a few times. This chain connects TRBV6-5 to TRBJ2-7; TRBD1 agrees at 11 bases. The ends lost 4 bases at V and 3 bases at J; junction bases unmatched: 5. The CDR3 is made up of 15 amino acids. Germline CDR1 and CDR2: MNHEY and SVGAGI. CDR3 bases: TGTGCCAGCAGTTCCCCGGGACAGGGGGACTACGAGCAGTACTTC. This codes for CASSSPGQGDYEQYF.

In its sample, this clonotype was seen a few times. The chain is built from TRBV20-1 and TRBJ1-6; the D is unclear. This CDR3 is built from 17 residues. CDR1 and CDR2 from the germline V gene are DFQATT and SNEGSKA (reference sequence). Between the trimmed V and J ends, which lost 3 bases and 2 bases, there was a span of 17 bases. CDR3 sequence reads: CSASPGRPRTYNSPLHF. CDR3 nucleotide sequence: TGCAGTGCTAGCCCAGGACGCCCAAGGACCTATAATTCACCCCTCCACTTT.

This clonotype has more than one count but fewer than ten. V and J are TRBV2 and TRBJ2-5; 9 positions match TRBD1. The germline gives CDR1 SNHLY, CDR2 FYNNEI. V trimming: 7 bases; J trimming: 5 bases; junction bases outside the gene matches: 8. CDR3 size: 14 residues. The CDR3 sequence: CASTQRTGVETQYF. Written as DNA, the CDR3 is TGTGCCAGCACGCAACGGACAGGGGTGGAGACCCAGTACTTC.

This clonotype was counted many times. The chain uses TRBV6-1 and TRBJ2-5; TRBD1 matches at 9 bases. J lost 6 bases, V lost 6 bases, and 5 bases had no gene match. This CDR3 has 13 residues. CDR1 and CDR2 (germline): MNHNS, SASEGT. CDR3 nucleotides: TGTGCCAGCAGATCGACAGGGGGGAAGACCCAGTACTTC. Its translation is CASRSTGGKTQYF.

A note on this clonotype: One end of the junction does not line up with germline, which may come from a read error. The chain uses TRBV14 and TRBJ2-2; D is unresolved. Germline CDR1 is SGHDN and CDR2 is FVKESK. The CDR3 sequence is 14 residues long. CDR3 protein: CASSIVSKTGELFF. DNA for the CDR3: TGTGCCAGCAGCATCGTCTCGAAGACCGGGGAGCTGTTTTTT.

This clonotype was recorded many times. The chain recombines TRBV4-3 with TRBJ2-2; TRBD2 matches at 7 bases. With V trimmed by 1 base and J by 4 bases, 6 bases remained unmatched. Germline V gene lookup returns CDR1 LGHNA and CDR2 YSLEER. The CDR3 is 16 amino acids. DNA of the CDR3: TGCGCCAGCAGCCAAGGAGCGGGAAGTAGCACCGGGGAGCTGTTTTTT. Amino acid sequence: CASSQGAGSSTGELFF.

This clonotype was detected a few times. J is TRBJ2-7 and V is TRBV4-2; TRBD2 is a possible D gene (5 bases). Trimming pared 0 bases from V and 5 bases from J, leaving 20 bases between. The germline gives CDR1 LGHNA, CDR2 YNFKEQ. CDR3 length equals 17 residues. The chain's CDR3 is CASSQEGLDPASHEQYF. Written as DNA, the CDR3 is TGTGCCAGCAGCCAAGAGGGTCTTGACCCAGCTAGCCACGAGCAGTACTTC.

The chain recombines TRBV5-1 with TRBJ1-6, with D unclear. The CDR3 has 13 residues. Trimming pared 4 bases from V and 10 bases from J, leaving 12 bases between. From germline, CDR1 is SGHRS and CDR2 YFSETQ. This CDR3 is CASSSDPTSPLHF. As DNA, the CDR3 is TGCGCCAGCAGCAGCGACCCGACCTCACCCCTCCACTTT.

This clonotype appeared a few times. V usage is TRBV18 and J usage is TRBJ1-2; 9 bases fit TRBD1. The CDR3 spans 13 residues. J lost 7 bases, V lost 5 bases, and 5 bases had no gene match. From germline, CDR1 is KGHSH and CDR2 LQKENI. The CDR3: CASSTGQGSGYTF. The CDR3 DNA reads TGTGCCAGCTCAACGGGACAGGGAAGTGGCTACACCTTC.

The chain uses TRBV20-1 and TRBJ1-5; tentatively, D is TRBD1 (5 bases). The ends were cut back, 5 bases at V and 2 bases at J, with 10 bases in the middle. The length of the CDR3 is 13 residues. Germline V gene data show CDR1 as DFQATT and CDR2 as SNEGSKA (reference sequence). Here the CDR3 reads CSAGPGGNQPQHF. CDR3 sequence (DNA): TGCAGTGCTGGGCCGGGGGGCAATCAGCCCCAGCATTTT.

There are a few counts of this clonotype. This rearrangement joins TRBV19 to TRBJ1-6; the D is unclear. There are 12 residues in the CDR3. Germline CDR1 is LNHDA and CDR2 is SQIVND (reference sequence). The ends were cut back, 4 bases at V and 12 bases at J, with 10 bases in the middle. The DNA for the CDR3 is TGTGCCAGTAGTAAGGTCAGAAGACCCCTCCACTTT. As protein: CASSKVRRPLHF. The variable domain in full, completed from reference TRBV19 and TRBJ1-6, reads DGGITQSPKYLFRKEGQNVTLSCEQNLNHDAMYWYRQDPGQGLRLIYYSQIVNDFQKGDIAEGYSVSREKKESFPLTVTSAQKNPTAFYLCASSKVRRPLHFGNGTRLTVT.

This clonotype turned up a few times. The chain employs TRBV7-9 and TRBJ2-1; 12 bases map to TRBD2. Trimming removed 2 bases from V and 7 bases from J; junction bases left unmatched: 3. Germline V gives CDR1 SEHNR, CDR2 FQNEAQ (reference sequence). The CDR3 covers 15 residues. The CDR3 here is CASSLLAGGWNEQFF. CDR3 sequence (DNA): TGTGCCAGCAGCTTACTAGCGGGAGGGTGGAATGAGCAGTTCTTC. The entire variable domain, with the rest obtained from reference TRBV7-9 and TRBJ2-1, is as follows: DTGVSQNPRHKITKRGQNVTFRCDPISEHNRLYWYRQTLGQGPEFLTYFQNEAQLEKSRLLSDRFSAERPKGSFSTLEIQRTEQGDSAMYLCASSLLAGGWNEQFFGPGTRLTVL.

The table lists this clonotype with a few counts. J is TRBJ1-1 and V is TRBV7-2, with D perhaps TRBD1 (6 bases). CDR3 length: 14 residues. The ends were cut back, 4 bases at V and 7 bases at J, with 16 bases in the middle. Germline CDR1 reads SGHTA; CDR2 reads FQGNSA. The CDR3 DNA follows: TGTGCCAGCAGCTGGATGACAGGTCAAGTTGAAGCTTTCTTT. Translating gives CASSWMTGQVEAFF.

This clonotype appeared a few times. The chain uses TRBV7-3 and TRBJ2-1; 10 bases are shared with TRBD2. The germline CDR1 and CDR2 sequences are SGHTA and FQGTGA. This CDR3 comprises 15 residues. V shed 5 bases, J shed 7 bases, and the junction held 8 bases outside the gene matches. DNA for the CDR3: TGTGCCAGCAGCCCCTCTAGCGGGGGTTTGAATGAGCAGTTCTTC. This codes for CASSPSSGGLNEQFF.

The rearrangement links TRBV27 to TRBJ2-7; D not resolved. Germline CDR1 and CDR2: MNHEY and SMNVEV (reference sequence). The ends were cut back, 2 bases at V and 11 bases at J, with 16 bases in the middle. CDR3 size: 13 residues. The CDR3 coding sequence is TGTGCCAGCAGTTTACCCCTATCGAGAACGAAGTACTTC. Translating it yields CASSLPLSRTKYF.

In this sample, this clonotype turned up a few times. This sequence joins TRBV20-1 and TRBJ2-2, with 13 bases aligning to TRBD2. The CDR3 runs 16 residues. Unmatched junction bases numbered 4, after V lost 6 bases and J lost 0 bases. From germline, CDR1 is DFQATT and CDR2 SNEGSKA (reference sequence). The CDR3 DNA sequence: TGCAGTGCGACGACTAGCGGGGGGTCGAACACCGGGGAGCTGTTTTTT. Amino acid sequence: CSATTSGGSNTGELFF.

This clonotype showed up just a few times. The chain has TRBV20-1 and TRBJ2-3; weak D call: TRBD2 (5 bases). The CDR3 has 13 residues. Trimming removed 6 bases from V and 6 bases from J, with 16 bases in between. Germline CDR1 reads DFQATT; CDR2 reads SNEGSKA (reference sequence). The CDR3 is CSAPSGGSDTQYF. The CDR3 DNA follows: TGCAGTGCCCCGAGCGGAGGTTCGGATACGCAGTATTTT.

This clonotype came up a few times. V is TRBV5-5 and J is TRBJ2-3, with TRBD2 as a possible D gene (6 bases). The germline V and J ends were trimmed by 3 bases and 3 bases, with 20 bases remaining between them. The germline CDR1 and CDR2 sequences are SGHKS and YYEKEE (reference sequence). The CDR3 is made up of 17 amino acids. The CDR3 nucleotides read TGTGCCAGCAGCTCCCCCTGGAGGGGCCGGGGGACAGATACGCAGTATTTT. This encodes CASSSPWRGRGTDTQYF.